This T cell receptor beta chain was sequenced for a study of blood T cell repertoires in COVID-19. Study overall: COVID-19 samples collected from the United States, Italy and Spain covered acute and convalescent phases. The cDNA or gDNA used as material had been derived from T cells, B-cell-depleted T cells, or PBMCs.

Enrolled through a virtual design, the participants were between about 18 and 89 years of age and came from some 26 US areas. The CDR3 runs 15 residues. V was clipped by 1 base and J by 2 bases, with 11 bases between them. CDR1 is SGHAT, CDR2 FQDESV, per germline (reference sequence). This table comes from immunoSEQ multiplex PCR, and its TCRdb copy is limited to in-frame clones, with some not included. The table records under 250,000 clones, about 90% of them present only once. Material for sequencing was PBMCs or T cells enriched from blood (not recorded which). The gene calls are TRBV11-1 and TRBJ1-2; D is unclear. This receptor was taken from a woman aged 25-40 years with acute COVID-19. CDR3 loop: CASSLDIGGNYGYTF. CDR3 nucleotides: TGTGCCAGCAGCTTAGATATCGGCGGAAACTATGGCTACACCTTC.